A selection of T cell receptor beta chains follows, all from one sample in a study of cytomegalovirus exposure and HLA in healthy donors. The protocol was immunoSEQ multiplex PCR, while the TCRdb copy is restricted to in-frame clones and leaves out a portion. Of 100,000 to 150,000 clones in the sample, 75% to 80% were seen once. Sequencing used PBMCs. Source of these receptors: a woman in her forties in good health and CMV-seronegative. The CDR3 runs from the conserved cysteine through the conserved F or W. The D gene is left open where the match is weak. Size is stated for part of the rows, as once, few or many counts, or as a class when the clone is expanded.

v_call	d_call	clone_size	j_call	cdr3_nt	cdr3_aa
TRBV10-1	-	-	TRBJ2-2	TGCGCCAGCAGTGACCTTGAGTACGCGGACACCGGGGAGCTGTTTTTT	CASSDLEYADTGELFF
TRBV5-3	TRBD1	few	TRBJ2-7	TGTGCCAGAAGCCTCCGAAAGGGGGCCCACGAGCAGTACTTC	CARSLRKGAHEQYF
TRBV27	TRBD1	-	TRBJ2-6	TGTGCCAGCAGTTTAACTCCCGGGACAGGGCATTTCTCTGGGGCCAACGTCCTGACTTTC	CASSLTPGTGHFSGANVLTF
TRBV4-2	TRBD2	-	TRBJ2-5	TGTGCCAGCAGCCGCTTCAGCGGGAGGGAAGAGACCCAGTACTTC	CASSRFSGREETQYF
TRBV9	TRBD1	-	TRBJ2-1	TGTGCCAGCAGAGGGACAGCTCTAAATGAGCAGTTCTTC	CASRGTALNEQFF
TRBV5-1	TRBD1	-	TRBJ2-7	TGCGCCAGCAGCTCATCGGGACAGGGGCCTAATACCTACGAGCAGTACTTC	CASSSSGQGPNTYEQYF
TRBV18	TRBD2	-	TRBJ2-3	TGTGCCAGCTCACGGGGACTAGCGGGAGGAGATACGCAGTATTTT	CASSRGLAGGDTQYF
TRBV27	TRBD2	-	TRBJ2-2	TGTGCCTGCAGTGCCATACCGGGACTAGCAGACACCGGGGAGCTGTTTTTT	CACSAIPGLADTGELFF
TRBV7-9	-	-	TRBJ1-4	TGTGCCAGCAGCTTAGATTCCACATACCGGGACACGAATGAAAAACTGTTTTTT	CASSLDSTYRDTNEKLFF
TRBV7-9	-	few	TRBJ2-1	TGTGCCAGCAGCCTCGGGTCCCCGGGATACAATGAGCAGTTCTTC	CASSLGSPGYNEQFF
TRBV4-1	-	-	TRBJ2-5	TGCGCCAGCAGCCACGGGACTCCAAGGGTCGAGACCCAGTACTTC	CASSHGTPRVETQYF
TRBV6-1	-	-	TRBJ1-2	TGTGCCAGCAGCCCGAGCTATGGCTACACCTTC	CASSPSYGYTF
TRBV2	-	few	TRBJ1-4	TGTGCCGTTGGAGGTGACGATGAAAAACTGTTTTTT	CAVGGDDEKLFF
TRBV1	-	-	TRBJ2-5	TGCACCAGCAGCCAACCTAACCCAAAAGAGACCCAGTACTTC	CTSSQPNPKETQYF
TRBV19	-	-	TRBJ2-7	TGTGCCAGTAGTACGAATCAGGGGAACGAGCAGTACTTC	CASSTNQGNEQYF
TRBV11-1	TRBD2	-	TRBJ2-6	TGTGCCAGCAGCTTGGGAGGGGCTGGGGCCAACGTCCTGACTTTC	CASSLGGAGANVLTF
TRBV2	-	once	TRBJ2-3	TGTGCCAGCAGTGAAGTTATTAATCCAGATACGCAGTATTTT	CASSEVINPDTQYF
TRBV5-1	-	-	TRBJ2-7	TGCGCCAGCAGCTTGGAGAGTAGCGGCGAGCAGTACTTC	CASSLESSGEQYF
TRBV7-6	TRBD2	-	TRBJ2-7	TGTGCCAGCAGCTCTGGGACTACCAACGAGCAGTACTTC	CASSSGTTNEQYF
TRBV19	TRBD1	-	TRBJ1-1	TGTGCCAGTAGTGACCCGGGACAGGGGGCAACTGAAGCTTTCTTT	CASSDPGQGATEAFF
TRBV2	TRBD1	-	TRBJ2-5	TGTGCCAGCAGGATAGGGACAGGCCAAGAGACCCAGTACTTC	CASRIGTGQETQYF
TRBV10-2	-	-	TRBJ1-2	TGCGCCAGCTCCATTGGGGGGGCCGGCTATGGCTACACCTTC	CASSIGGAGYGYTF
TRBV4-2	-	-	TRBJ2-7	TGTGCCAGCAGCCAGTCCGGGTGGCGGGACTCCTACGAGCAGTACTTC	CASSQSGWRDSYEQYF
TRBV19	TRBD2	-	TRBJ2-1	TGTGCCAGTAGCACATTTGCTAGCGGGAGGGCCATGAATGAGCAGTTCTTC	CASSTFASGRAMNEQFF
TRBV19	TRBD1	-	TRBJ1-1	TGTGCCTCCGACTTTGGGACAGGGAGGATTGAAGCTTTCTTT	CASDFGTGRIEAFF
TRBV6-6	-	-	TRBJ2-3	TGTGCCAGCAGTTTCTCATTAAGCACAGATACGCAGTATTTT	CASSFSLSTDTQYF